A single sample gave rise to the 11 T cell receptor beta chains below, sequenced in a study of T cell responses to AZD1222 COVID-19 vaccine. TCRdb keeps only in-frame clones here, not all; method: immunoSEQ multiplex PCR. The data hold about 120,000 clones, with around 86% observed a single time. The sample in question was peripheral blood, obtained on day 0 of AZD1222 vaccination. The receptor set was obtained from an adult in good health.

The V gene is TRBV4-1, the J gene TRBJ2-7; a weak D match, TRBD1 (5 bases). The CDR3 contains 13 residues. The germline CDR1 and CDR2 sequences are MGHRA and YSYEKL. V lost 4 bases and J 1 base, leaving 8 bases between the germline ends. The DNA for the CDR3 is TGCGCCAGCAGCCTTGGGGCTTCCTACGAGCAGTACTTC. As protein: CASSLGASYEQYF.

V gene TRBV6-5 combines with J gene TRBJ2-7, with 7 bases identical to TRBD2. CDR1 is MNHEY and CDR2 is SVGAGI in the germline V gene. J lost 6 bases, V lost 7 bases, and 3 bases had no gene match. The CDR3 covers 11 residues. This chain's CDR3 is CASNPGGEQYF. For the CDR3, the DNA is TGTGCCAGCAATCCGGGGGGCGAGCAGTACTTC.

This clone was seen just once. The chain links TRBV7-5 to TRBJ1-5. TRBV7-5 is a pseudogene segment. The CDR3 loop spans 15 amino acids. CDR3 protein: CVRSLGEGSNQPQHF. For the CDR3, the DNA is TGTGTCAGAAGCTTAGGTGAAGGTAGCAATCAGCCCCAGCATTTT.

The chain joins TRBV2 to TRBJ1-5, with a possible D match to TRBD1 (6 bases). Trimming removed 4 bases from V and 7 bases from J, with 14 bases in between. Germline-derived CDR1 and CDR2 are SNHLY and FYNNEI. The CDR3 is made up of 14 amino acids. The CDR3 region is CASSVGRGGQPQHF. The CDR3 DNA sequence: TGTGCCAGCAGTGTGGGCAGGGGTGGCCAGCCCCAGCATTTT.

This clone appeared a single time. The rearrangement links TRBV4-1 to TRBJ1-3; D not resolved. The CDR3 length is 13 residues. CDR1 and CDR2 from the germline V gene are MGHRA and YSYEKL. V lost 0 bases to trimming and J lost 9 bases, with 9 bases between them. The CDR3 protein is CASSQDPTTTIYF. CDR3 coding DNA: TGCGCCAGCAGCCAAGATCCCACAACCACCATATATTTT.

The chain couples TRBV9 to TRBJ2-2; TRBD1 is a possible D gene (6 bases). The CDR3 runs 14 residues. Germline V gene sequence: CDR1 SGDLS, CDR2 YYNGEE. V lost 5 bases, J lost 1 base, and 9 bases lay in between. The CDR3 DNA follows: TGTGCCAGCAGGCAACAGGGGAACACCGGGGAGCTGTTTTTT. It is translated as CASRQQGNTGELFF.

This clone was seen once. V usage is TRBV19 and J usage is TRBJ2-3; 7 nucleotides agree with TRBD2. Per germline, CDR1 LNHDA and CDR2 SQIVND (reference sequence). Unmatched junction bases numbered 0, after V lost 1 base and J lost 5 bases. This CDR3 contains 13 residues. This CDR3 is CASSIAGGDTQYF. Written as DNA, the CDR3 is TGTGCCAGTAGTATAGCGGGAGGAGATACGCAGTATTTT.

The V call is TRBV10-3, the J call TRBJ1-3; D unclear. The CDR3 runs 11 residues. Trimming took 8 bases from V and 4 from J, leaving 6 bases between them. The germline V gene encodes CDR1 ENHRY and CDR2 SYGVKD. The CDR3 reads CAIETGNTIYF. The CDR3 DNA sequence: TGTGCCATCGAAACGGGAAACACCATATATTTT.

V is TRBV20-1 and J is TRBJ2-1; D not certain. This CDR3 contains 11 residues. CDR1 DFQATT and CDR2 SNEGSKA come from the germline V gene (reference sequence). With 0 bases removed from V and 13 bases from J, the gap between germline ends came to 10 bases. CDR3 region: CSARDGSPQFF. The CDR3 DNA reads TGCAGTGCTAGAGATGGAAGTCCCCAGTTCTTC.

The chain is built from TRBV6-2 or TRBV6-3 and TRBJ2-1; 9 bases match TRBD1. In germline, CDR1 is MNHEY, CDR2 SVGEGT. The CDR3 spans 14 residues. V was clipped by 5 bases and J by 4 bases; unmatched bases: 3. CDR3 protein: CASSGQGQYNEQFF. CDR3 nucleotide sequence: TGTGCCAGCAGTGGACAGGGGCAGTACAATGAGCAGTTCTTC.

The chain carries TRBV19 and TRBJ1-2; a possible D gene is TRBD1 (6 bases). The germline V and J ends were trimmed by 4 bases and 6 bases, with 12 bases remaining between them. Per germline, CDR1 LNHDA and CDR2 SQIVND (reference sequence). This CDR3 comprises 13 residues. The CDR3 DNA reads TGTGCCAGTAGTACACAGGGCTTCCATGGCTACACCTTC. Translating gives CASSTQGFHGYTF.